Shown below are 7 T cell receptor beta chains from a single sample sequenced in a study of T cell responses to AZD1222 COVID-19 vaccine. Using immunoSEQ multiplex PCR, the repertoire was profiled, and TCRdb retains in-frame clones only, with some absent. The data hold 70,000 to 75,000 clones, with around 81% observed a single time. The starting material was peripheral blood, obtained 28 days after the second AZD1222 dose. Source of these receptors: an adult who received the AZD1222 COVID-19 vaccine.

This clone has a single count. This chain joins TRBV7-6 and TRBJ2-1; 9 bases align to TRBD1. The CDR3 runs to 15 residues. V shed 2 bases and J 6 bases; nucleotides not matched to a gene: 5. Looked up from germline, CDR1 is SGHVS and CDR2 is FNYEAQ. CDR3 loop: CASSLTGTGLNEQFF. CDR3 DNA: TGTGCCAGCAGCTTAACCGGGACAGGGCTCAATGAGCAGTTCTTC.

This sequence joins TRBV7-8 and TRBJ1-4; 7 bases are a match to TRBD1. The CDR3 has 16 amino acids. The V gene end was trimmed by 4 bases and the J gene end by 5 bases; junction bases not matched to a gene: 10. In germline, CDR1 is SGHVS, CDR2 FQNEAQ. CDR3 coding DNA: TGTGCCAGCAGCTCCCTTCCGGGACAGCTAAATGAAAAACTGTTTTTT. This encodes CASSSLPGQLNEKLFF.

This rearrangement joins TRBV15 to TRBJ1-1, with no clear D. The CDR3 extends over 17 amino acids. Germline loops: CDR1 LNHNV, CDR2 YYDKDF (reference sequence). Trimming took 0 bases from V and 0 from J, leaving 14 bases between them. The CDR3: CATSREGSKGMNTEAFF. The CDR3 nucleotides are TGTGCCACCAGCAGAGAAGGCTCTAAGGGCATGAACACTGAAGCTTTCTTT.

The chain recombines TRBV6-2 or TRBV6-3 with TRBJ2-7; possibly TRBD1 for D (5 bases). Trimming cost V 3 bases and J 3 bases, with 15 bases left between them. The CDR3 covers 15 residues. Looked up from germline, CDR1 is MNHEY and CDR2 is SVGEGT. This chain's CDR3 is CASSYGRRQNYEQYF. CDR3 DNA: TGTGCCAGCAGTTATGGTAGGAGACAGAACTACGAGCAGTACTTC.

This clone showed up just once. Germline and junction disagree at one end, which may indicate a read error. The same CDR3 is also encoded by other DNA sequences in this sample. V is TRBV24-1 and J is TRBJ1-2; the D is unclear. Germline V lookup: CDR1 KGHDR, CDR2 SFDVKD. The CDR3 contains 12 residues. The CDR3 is CATSDPRYGYTF. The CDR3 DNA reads TGTGCCACCAGTGACCCCCGGTACGGCTACACTTTC.

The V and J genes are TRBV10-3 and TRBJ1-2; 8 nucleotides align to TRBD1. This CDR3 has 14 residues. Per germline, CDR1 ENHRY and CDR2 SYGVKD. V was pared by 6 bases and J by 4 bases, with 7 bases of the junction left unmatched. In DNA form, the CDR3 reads TGTGCCATCAGGAGGACAGGACAGGGCTATGGCTACACCTTC. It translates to CAIRRTGQGYGYTF.

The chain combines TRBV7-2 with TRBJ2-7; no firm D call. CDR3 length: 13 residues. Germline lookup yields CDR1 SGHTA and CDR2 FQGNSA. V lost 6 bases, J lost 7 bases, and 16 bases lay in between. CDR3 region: CASSSRPSGEQYF. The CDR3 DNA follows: TGTGCCAGCAGTTCCCGACCTTCCGGGGAGCAGTACTTC. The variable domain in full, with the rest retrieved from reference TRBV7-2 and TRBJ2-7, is GAGVSQSPSNKVTEKGKDVELRCDPISGHTALYWYRQSLGQGLEFLIYFQGNSAPDKSGLPSDRFSAERTGGSVSTLTIQRTQQEDSAVYLCASSSRPSGEQYFGPGTRLTVT.